These T cell receptor beta chains were read from a single sample in a study of cytotoxic CD8 clonotypes in ibrutinib-treated CLL. TCRdb's table, derived via immunoSEQ multiplex PCR, lists solely in-frame clones and lacks some. This sample carries about 56,000 clones, over 55% of them seen once, and the ten largest clones take roughly 21%. Sequences were derived from PBMCs, sampled after 24 months of ibrutinib treatment. These receptors were obtained from a human donor with chronic lymphocytic leukemia. Both conserved end residues are part of each CDR3. The D gene is left open where the match is weak. A clone size is listed for some rows: how often the clone was seen (once, few, many), or a class if it is expanded.

J gene: TRBJ2-1
clone size: .
V gene: TRBV11-2
D gene: .
CDR3 DNA: TGTGCCAGCAGCCCGAGATTAGCGGTCTACAATGAGCAGTTCTTC
CDR3 protein: CASSPRLAVYNEQFF

J gene: TRBJ1-6
clone size: few
V gene: TRBV11-3
D gene: .
CDR3 DNA: TGTGCCAGCAGCTTACGGCACTCCCGTCCGAGCTCCTATAATTCACCCCTCCACTTT
CDR3 protein: CASSLRHSRPSSYNSPLHF

J gene: TRBJ2-5
clone size: .
V gene: TRBV5-1
D gene: .
CDR3 DNA: TGCGCCAGCAGCTTGGTTCCCAAAGTGGAGACCCAGTACTTC
CDR3 protein: CASSLVPKVETQYF

J gene: TRBJ2-3
clone size: .
V gene: TRBV30
D gene: .
CDR3 DNA: TGTGCCTGGAGTGTACCTAGGTATGAAACAGATACGCAGTATTTT
CDR3 protein: CAWSVPRYETDTQYF

J gene: TRBJ1-6
clone size: few
V gene: TRBV7-8
D gene: .
CDR3 DNA: TGTGCCAGCAGCTTAGGTGGGGCCTCACCCCTCCACTTT
CDR3 protein: CASSLGGASPLHF

J gene: TRBJ2-7
clone size: .
V gene: TRBV5-1
D gene: TRBD1
CDR3 DNA: TGCGCCAGCAGCTTAGGGACAGGGCATCTTTACGAGCAGTACTTC
CDR3 protein: CASSLGTGHLYEQYF

J gene: TRBJ2-2
clone size: once
V gene: TRBV15
D gene: TRBD2
CDR3 DNA: TGTGCCACCAGCCCCCGGGGGGGGTACACCGGGGAGCTGTTTTTT
CDR3 protein: CATSPRGGYTGELFF

J gene: TRBJ2-1
clone size: .
V gene: TRBV11-3
D gene: TRBD2
CDR3 DNA: TGTGCCAGCAGCTTGCTAGCGGGGAATGAGCAGTTCTTC
CDR3 protein: CASSLLAGNEQFF

J gene: TRBJ1-1
clone size: .
V gene: TRBV7-8
D gene: .
CDR3 DNA: TGTGCCAGCAGGTCTCAGGGGTGGGACACTGAAGCTTTCTTT
CDR3 protein: CASRSQGWDTEAFF

J gene: TRBJ1-6
clone size: many
V gene: TRBV9
D gene: .
CDR3 DNA: TGTGCCAGCAGCGGATCAGGGCGCGTTGGGAATTCACCCCTCCACTTT
CDR3 protein: CASSGSGRVGNSPLHF

J gene: TRBJ1-2
clone size: .
V gene: TRBV7-2
D gene: .
CDR3 DNA: TGTGCCAGCAGCTTAGCTACAGGGTATGTCGGCTATGGCTACATCTTC
CDR3 protein: CASSLATGYVGYGYIF

J gene: TRBJ2-7
clone size: many
V gene: TRBV6-6
D gene: .
CDR3 DNA: TGTGCCAGCAGTTACCCCGGGACCGAGCAGTACTTC
CDR3 protein: CASSYPGTEQYF

J gene: TRBJ2-2
clone size: .
V gene: TRBV7-2
D gene: .
CDR3 DNA: TGTGCCAGCAGCTTAGTAGGGGGTGGGGGGACCGGGGAGCTGTTTTTT
CDR3 protein: CASSLVGGGGTGELFF

J gene: TRBJ2-7
clone size: .
V gene: TRBV7-9
D gene: TRBD1
CDR3 DNA: TGTGCCAGCAGCTTAGGGACAGGGGTTTACGAGCAGTACTTC
CDR3 protein: CASSLGTGVYEQYF

J gene: TRBJ2-7
clone size: few
V gene: TRBV5-6
D gene: .
CDR3 DNA: TGTGCCAGCAGCTTCTACCCTTATGGGGGGACCTACGAGCAGTACTTC
CDR3 protein: CASSFYPYGGTYEQYF

J gene: TRBJ2-7
clone size: .
V gene: TRBV28
D gene: TRBD1
CDR3 DNA: TGTGCCAGCAGCCGCCCCGGGACAGGGGGTCTTTGGCAGTACTTC
CDR3 protein: CASSRPGTGGLWQYF

J gene: TRBJ2-5
clone size: few
V gene: TRBV2
D gene: TRBD1
CDR3 DNA: TGTGCCAGCAGCACCGGGACAGGGAATTGGGCCCAGTACTTC
CDR3 protein: CASSTGTGNWAQYF

J gene: TRBJ2-1
clone size: .
V gene: TRBV11-2
D gene: .
CDR3 DNA: TGTGCCAGCAAACTCGGGACTCTTGACAACAATGAGCAGTTCTTC
CDR3 protein: CASKLGTLDNNEQFF

J gene: TRBJ2-3
clone size: .
V gene: TRBV13
D gene: TRBD2
CDR3 DNA: TGCGCCAGCAGCCAAGAATCGGGGGGAAACACAGATACGCAGTATTTT
CDR3 protein: CASSQESGGNTDTQYF

J gene: TRBJ2-7
clone size: .
V gene: TRBV27
D gene: .
CDR3 DNA: TGTGCCAGCAGTCTAGGGACGATGGGGGAGCAGTACTTC
CDR3 protein: CASSLGTMGEQYF

J gene: TRBJ2-1
clone size: many
V gene: TRBV19
D gene: .
CDR3 DNA: TGTGCCAGTAGTATAGCCCGGGATGAGCAGTTCTTC
CDR3 protein: CASSIARDEQFF

J gene: TRBJ1-2
clone size: .
V gene: TRBV10-3
D gene: TRBD1
CDR3 DNA: TGTGCCAGCAGATCCAGTGCGGACAGGGCGATTGGCTACACCTTC
CDR3 protein: CASRSSADRAIGYTF

J gene: TRBJ2-3
clone size: .
V gene: TRBV27
D gene: TRBD2
CDR3 DNA: TGTGCCAGCAGTTTTTCTGCGGGAGTTACAGATACGCAGTATTTT
CDR3 protein: CASSFSAGVTDTQYF

J gene: TRBJ1-6
clone size: .
V gene: TRBV5-6
D gene: TRBD1
CDR3 DNA: TGTGCCAGCAGCTCGTACGGGACAGTTAATTCACCCCTCCACTTT
CDR3 protein: CASSSYGTVNSPLHF

J gene: TRBJ2-6
clone size: .
V gene: TRBV5-1
D gene: .
CDR3 DNA: TGCGCCAGCAGCCTCCTTCGAGCGAACTCTGGGGCCAACGTCCTGACTTTC
CDR3 protein: CASSLLRANSGANVLTF

J gene: TRBJ1-1
clone size: .
V gene: TRBV5-1
D gene: .
CDR3 DNA: TGCGCCAGTCGAACCGGTTTCGGGACTGAAGCTTTCTTT
CDR3 protein: CASRTGFGTEAFF

J gene: TRBJ2-5
clone size: .
V gene: TRBV5-6
D gene: .
CDR3 DNA: TGTGCCAGCAGCAGCTTACCAGAGACCCAGTACTTC
CDR3 protein: CASSSLPETQYF

J gene: TRBJ1-1
clone size: .
V gene: TRBV7-8
D gene: .
CDR3 DNA: TGTGCCAGCAGCTTAGGGAGCAACACTGAAGCTTTCTTT
CDR3 protein: CASSLGSNTEAFF

J gene: TRBJ2-7
clone size: .
V gene: TRBV30
D gene: .
CDR3 DNA: TGTGCCTGGGTCCGGCGCGACTACGAGCAGTACTTC
CDR3 protein: CAWVRRDYEQYF

J gene: TRBJ1-1
clone size: once
V gene: TRBV30
D gene: .
CDR3 DNA: TGTGCCTGGAGCCGACAGGTAGCCACACGGAACACTGAAGCTTTCTTT
CDR3 protein: CAWSRQVATRNTEAFF

J gene: TRBJ2-1
clone size: .
V gene: TRBV27
D gene: TRBD2
CDR3 DNA: TGTGCCAGCAGTCTCGGTCTAGCGGGGTTAAGCTCCTACAATGAGCAGTTCTTC
CDR3 protein: CASSLGLAGLSSYNEQFF

J gene: TRBJ1-5
clone size: .
V gene: TRBV18
D gene: .
CDR3 DNA: TGTGCCAGCTCACCTATTAGTCCCGGCGGGGCGTATAGCAATCAGCCCCAGCATTTT
CDR3 protein: CASSPISPGGAYSNQPQHF

J gene: TRBJ2-1
clone size: .
V gene: TRBV18
D gene: .
CDR3 DNA: TGTGCCAGCTCATGGACAGCTGAGCAGTTCTTC
CDR3 protein: CASSWTAEQFF

J gene: TRBJ2-1
clone size: .
V gene: TRBV19
D gene: .
CDR3 DNA: TGTGCCAGTAGCGACCAGGGTTTGTCCTACAATGAGCAGTTCTTC
CDR3 protein: CASSDQGLSYNEQFF

J gene: TRBJ2-7
clone size: .
V gene: TRBV2
D gene: .
CDR3 DNA: TGTGCCAGCAGTTCCCTGAGCGGAGTCCCCTACGAGCAGTACTTC
CDR3 protein: CASSSLSGVPYEQYF

J gene: TRBJ2-5
clone size: once
V gene: TRBV2
D gene: TRBD2
CDR3 DNA: TGTGCCAGCATCCGGGGGGGGTCCCGACAAGAGACCCAGTACTTC
CDR3 protein: CASIRGGSRQETQYF

J gene: TRBJ2-7
clone size: .
V gene: TRBV9
D gene: .
CDR3 DNA: TGTGCCAGCAGCGTGGGCGGTTCCTACGAGCAGTACTTC
CDR3 protein: CASSVGGSYEQYF

J gene: TRBJ1-1
clone size: .
V gene: TRBV15
D gene: .
CDR3 DNA: TGTGCCACCAGCAGAGGGGGGTGGAGCACTGAAGCTTTCTTT
CDR3 protein: CATSRGGWSTEAFF

J gene: TRBJ2-1
clone size: .
V gene: TRBV5-1
D gene: .
CDR3 DNA: TGCGCCAGCAGCCTGCGACAAGGTGAGCAGTTCTTC
CDR3 protein: CASSLRQGEQFF

J gene: TRBJ2-3
clone size: .
V gene: TRBV20-1
D gene: .
CDR3 DNA: TGCAGTGCTAGACTTACAGATACGCAGTATTTT
CDR3 protein: CSARLTDTQYF

J gene: TRBJ2-2
clone size: few
V gene: TRBV6-6
D gene: .
CDR3 DNA: TGTGCGGCTCGAGGGCAGGGCGGCACCGGGGAGCTGTTTTTT
CDR3 protein: CAARGQGGTGELFF

J gene: TRBJ2-3
clone size: .
V gene: TRBV5-1
D gene: .
CDR3 DNA: TGCGCCAGCAGCCGAGGACCATTCGGGGCCGGACTCACAGATACGCAGTATTTT
CDR3 protein: CASSRGPFGAGLTDTQYF

J gene: TRBJ1-4
clone size: .
V gene: TRBV28
D gene: .
CDR3 DNA: TGTGCCAGCAGTCCGCCCGGGGGGAGTGAAAAACTGTTTTTT
CDR3 protein: CASSPPGGSEKLFF

J gene: TRBJ2-1
clone size: .
V gene: TRBV6-1
D gene: TRBD2
CDR3 DNA: TGTGCCAGCAGCCCGACTAGCGGGCCATACAATGAGCAGTTCTTC
CDR3 protein: CASSPTSGPYNEQFF

J gene: TRBJ2-3
clone size: .
V gene: TRBV6-1
D gene: .
CDR3 DNA: TGTGCCAGCAGTTATTTTGAAGCCACAGATACGCAGTATTTT
CDR3 protein: CASSYFEATDTQYF

J gene: TRBJ2-7
clone size: few
V gene: TRBV7-6
D gene: .
CDR3 DNA: TGTGCCAGCAGCCAGGGCCCGCCCTGGACGAGCTCCTACGAGCAGTACTTC
CDR3 protein: CASSQGPPWTSSYEQYF

J gene: TRBJ1-2
clone size: .
V gene: TRBV6-1
D gene: .
CDR3 DNA: TGTGCCAGCAGTGAGAGGGCAAGCTATGGCTACACCTTC
CDR3 protein: CASSERASYGYTF

J gene: TRBJ1-3
clone size: .
V gene: TRBV15
D gene: .
CDR3 DNA: TGTGCCACCAGCAGAGGAGGACGGAGCTCTGGAAACACCATATATTTT
CDR3 protein: CATSRGGRSSGNTIYF

J gene: TRBJ1-5
clone size: .
V gene: TRBV28
D gene: .
CDR3 DNA: TGTGCCAGCAGAAATGAGGTGGGCGAGGGCAATCAGCCCCAGCATTTT
CDR3 protein: CASRNEVGEGNQPQHF

J gene: TRBJ2-7
clone size: .
V gene: TRBV11-2
D gene: .
CDR3 DNA: TGTGCCAGCAGCTTAGGAATGACGACAACCGAGCAGTACTTC
CDR3 protein: CASSLGMTTTEQYF

J gene: TRBJ2-6
clone size: .
V gene: TRBV14
D gene: .
CDR3 DNA: TGTGCCAGCAGCCAACTAATCTCTGGGGCCAACGTCCTGACTTTC
CDR3 protein: CASSQLISGANVLTF

J gene: TRBJ2-3
clone size: few
V gene: TRBV18
D gene: TRBD2
CDR3 DNA: TGTGCCAGCTCACCAAGCGGGACTAGCGGCTTCACAGATACGCAGTATTTT
CDR3 protein: CASSPSGTSGFTDTQYF